These T cell receptor beta chains were read from a single sample in a study of blood T cell repertoires in COVID-19. TCRdb's table, derived via immunoSEQ multiplex PCR, lists solely in-frame clones and lacks some. The profile shows roughly 72,000 clones, 79% of them singletons. Sequencing input: peripheral blood. The receptor source for this set is a woman aged 80 or over with active or convalescent COVID-19. Each CDR3 is given with its conserved first and last residue. Each record gives: CDR3 length, clone size, D gene, V gene, J gene, CDR3 protein, CDR3 DNA. D genes are given only for firm matches. Size is omitted from some rows. Given values are once, few, many or a class for expanded clones.

CDR3 length: 14
clone size: .
D gene: .
V gene: TRBV7-6
J gene: TRBJ2-2
CDR3 protein: CASRGGLFAGELFF
CDR3 DNA: TGTGCCAGCAGGGGGGGTTTGTTCGCCGGGGAGCTGTTTTTT

CDR3 length: 15
clone size: .
D gene: .
V gene: TRBV5-1
J gene: TRBJ2-7
CDR3 protein: CASSLVLAQTYEQYF
CDR3 DNA: TGCGCCAGCAGCTTGGTCCTTGCCCAGACCTACGAGCAGTACTTC

CDR3 length: 11
clone size: once
D gene: .
V gene: TRBV7-9
J gene: TRBJ2-1
CDR3 protein: CASSPMNEQFF
CDR3 DNA: TGTGCCAGCAGCCCAATGAATGAGCAGTTCTTC

CDR3 length: 15
clone size: .
D gene: .
V gene: TRBV29-1
J gene: TRBJ2-7
CDR3 protein: CSVKDLAGEWYEQYF
CDR3 DNA: TGCAGCGTTAAAGATCTGGCGGGCGAGTGGTACGAGCAGTACTTC

CDR3 length: 14
clone size: few
D gene: TRBD1
V gene: TRBV4-2
J gene: TRBJ1-2
CDR3 protein: CASSQVGTGGGYTF
CDR3 DNA: TGTGCCAGCAGCCAAGTGGGGACAGGGGGTGGCTACACCTTC

CDR3 length: 13
clone size: .
D gene: .
V gene: TRBV30
J gene: TRBJ2-3
CDR3 protein: CAWTPYSTDTQYF
CDR3 DNA: TGTGCCTGGACCCCCTATAGCACAGATACGCAGTATTTT

CDR3 length: 15
clone size: .
D gene: TRBD1
V gene: TRBV6-5
J gene: TRBJ1-1
CDR3 protein: CASSYSDRSNTEAFF
CDR3 DNA: TGTGCCAGCAGTTACTCGGACAGGAGTAACACTGAAGCTTTCTTT

CDR3 length: 13
clone size: .
D gene: TRBD1
V gene: TRBV29-1
J gene: TRBJ2-7
CDR3 protein: CSVSDRASYEQYF
CDR3 DNA: TGCAGCGTTTCCGACAGGGCCTCCTACGAGCAGTACTTC

CDR3 length: 18
clone size: .
D gene: TRBD2
V gene: TRBV28
J gene: TRBJ2-4
CDR3 protein: CASSRGLAGNGNTNIQYF
CDR3 DNA: TGTGCCAGCAGCCGGGGACTAGCGGGGAATGGGAATACAAACATTCAGTACTTC

CDR3 length: 16
clone size: .
D gene: TRBD1
V gene: TRBV5-4
J gene: TRBJ2-2
CDR3 protein: CASSFKTGYNTGELFF
CDR3 DNA: TGTGCCAGCAGCTTCAAGACAGGGTATAACACCGGGGAGCTGTTTTTT

CDR3 length: 15
clone size: .
D gene: TRBD1
V gene: TRBV28
J gene: TRBJ2-7
CDR3 protein: CASTRQGLISYEQYF
CDR3 DNA: TGTGCCAGCACCCGACAGGGTTTAATCTCCTACGAGCAGTACTTC

CDR3 length: 13
clone size: .
D gene: .
V gene: TRBV6-2/TRBV6-3
J gene: TRBJ2-7
CDR3 protein: CASSFRDSYEQYF
CDR3 DNA: TGTGCCAGCAGTTTCCGGGATTCCTACGAGCAGTACTTC

CDR3 length: 16
clone size: .
D gene: .
V gene: TRBV18
J gene: TRBJ1-3
CDR3 protein: CASSPGQLSSGNTIYF
CDR3 DNA: TGTGCCAGCTCACCGGGGCAATTGAGCTCTGGAAACACCATATATTTT

CDR3 length: 15
clone size: .
D gene: .
V gene: TRBV10-3
J gene: TRBJ2-1
CDR3 protein: CAISEWDSDYNEQFF
CDR3 DNA: TGTGCCATCAGTGAATGGGACTCGGACTACAATGAGCAGTTCTTC

CDR3 length: 14
clone size: .
D gene: .
V gene: TRBV11-1
J gene: TRBJ2-3
CDR3 protein: CATLGTGPTDTQYF
CDR3 DNA: TGTGCCACCCTTGGGACTGGCCCTACAGATACGCAGTATTTT

CDR3 length: 13
clone size: .
D gene: .
V gene: TRBV12-3/TRBV12-4
J gene: TRBJ1-4
CDR3 protein: CASSLSTNEKLFF
CDR3 DNA: TGTGCCAGCAGTTTAAGCACTAATGAAAAACTGTTTTTT

CDR3 length: 15
clone size: .
D gene: .
V gene: TRBV2
J gene: TRBJ1-1
CDR3 protein: CASSEATAAGAEAFF
CDR3 DNA: TGTGCCAGCAGTGAGGCTACTGCAGCCGGGGCTGAAGCTTTCTTT

CDR3 length: 14
clone size: once
D gene: .
V gene: TRBV29-1
J gene: TRBJ2-5
CDR3 protein: CSVDLGQLQETQYF
CDR3 DNA: TGCAGCGTTGACCTCGGACAGCTTCAAGAGACCCAGTACTTC

CDR3 length: 14
clone size: .
D gene: .
V gene: TRBV5-1
J gene: TRBJ2-7
CDR3 protein: CASRPRDTTYEQYF
CDR3 DNA: TGCGCCAGCAGGCCCCGGGACACAACCTACGAGCAGTACTTC

CDR3 length: 15
clone size: .
D gene: TRBD1
V gene: TRBV28
J gene: TRBJ1-5
CDR3 protein: CASRVGQVNNQPQHF
CDR3 DNA: TGTGCCAGCAGGGTAGGACAGGTTAACAATCAGCCCCAGCATTTT

CDR3 length: 12
clone size: .
D gene: TRBD2
V gene: TRBV18
J gene: TRBJ2-5
CDR3 protein: CASSPGLEAQYF
CDR3 DNA: TGTGCCAGCTCTCCGGGACTAGAGGCCCAGTACTTC

CDR3 length: 17
clone size: .
D gene: TRBD1
V gene: TRBV5-1
J gene: TRBJ1-2
CDR3 protein: CASSRDGTGNTYYGYTF
CDR3 DNA: TGCGCCAGCAGCAGGGACGGGACAGGCAATACCTACTATGGCTACACCTTC

CDR3 length: 14
clone size: few
D gene: .
V gene: TRBV30
J gene: TRBJ1-2
CDR3 protein: CAWSALGAGYGYTF
CDR3 DNA: TGTGCCTGGAGCGCGTTGGGGGCCGGCTATGGCTACACCTTC

CDR3 length: 13
clone size: few
D gene: .
V gene: TRBV29-1
J gene: TRBJ1-2
CDR3 protein: CSVVPGPGYGYTF
CDR3 DNA: TGCAGCGTTGTCCCAGGGCCCGGCTATGGCTACACCTTC

CDR3 length: 13
clone size: .
D gene: .
V gene: TRBV2
J gene: TRBJ1-5
CDR3 protein: CASSPDWNQPQHF
CDR3 DNA: TGTGCCAGCAGTCCTGACTGGAATCAGCCCCAGCATTTT

CDR3 length: 15
clone size: .
D gene: TRBD1
V gene: TRBV11-2
J gene: TRBJ2-7
CDR3 protein: CASSLVGTGFYEQYF
CDR3 DNA: TGTGCCAGCAGCTTAGTCGGGACAGGGTTCTACGAGCAGTACTTC

CDR3 length: 14
clone size: .
D gene: TRBD1
V gene: TRBV19
J gene: TRBJ1-2
CDR3 protein: CASSIVTGDYGYTF
CDR3 DNA: TGTGCCAGTAGTATAGTCACAGGGGACTATGGCTACACCTTC

CDR3 length: 16
clone size: .
D gene: TRBD1
V gene: TRBV5-1
J gene: TRBJ1-1
CDR3 protein: CASSWSSMDRGTEAFF
CDR3 DNA: TGCGCCAGCAGCTGGAGTTCAATGGACAGGGGCACTGAAGCTTTCTTT

CDR3 length: 15
clone size: .
D gene: TRBD1
V gene: TRBV19
J gene: TRBJ2-3
CDR3 protein: CASSRRTGSTDTQYF
CDR3 DNA: TGTGCCAGTAGTCGGAGGACAGGGAGCACAGATACGCAGTATTTT

CDR3 length: 16
clone size: .
D gene: TRBD2
V gene: TRBV30
J gene: TRBJ2-6
CDR3 protein: CAWSVRGGPGANVLTF
CDR3 DNA: TGTGCCTGGAGTGTACGGGGGGGGCCTGGGGCCAACGTCCTGACTTTC

CDR3 length: 15
clone size: .
D gene: TRBD2
V gene: TRBV7-2
J gene: TRBJ2-7
CDR3 protein: CASSVGLAVIYEQYF
CDR3 DNA: TGTGCCAGCAGCGTCGGACTAGCGGTTATCTACGAGCAGTACTTC

CDR3 length: 15
clone size: few
D gene: TRBD1
V gene: TRBV27
J gene: TRBJ1-2
CDR3 protein: CASSLRTGANYGYTF
CDR3 DNA: TGTGCCAGCAGTTTAAGGACAGGAGCTAACTATGGCTACACCTTC

CDR3 length: 13
clone size: .
D gene: .
V gene: TRBV10-3
J gene: TRBJ1-1
CDR3 protein: CAIGHSMNTEAFF
CDR3 DNA: TGTGCCATTGGACACTCCATGAACACTGAAGCTTTCTTT

CDR3 length: 11
clone size: .
D gene: .
V gene: TRBV20-1
J gene: TRBJ2-7
CDR3 protein: CSASGPYEQYF
CDR3 DNA: TGCAGTGCTAGTGGTCCGTACGAGCAGTACTTC

CDR3 length: 14
clone size: once
D gene: .
V gene: TRBV5-8
J gene: TRBJ1-1
CDR3 protein: CASRVGGGNTEAFF
CDR3 DNA: TGTGCCAGCAGAGTAGGGGGGGGGAACACTGAAGCTTTCTTT

CDR3 length: 13
clone size: once
D gene: .
V gene: TRBV20-1
J gene: TRBJ2-2
CDR3 protein: CSASPGDTGELFF
CDR3 DNA: TGCAGTGCTAGTCCAGGCGACACCGGGGAGCTGTTTTTT

CDR3 length: 16
clone size: few
D gene: TRBD2
V gene: TRBV6-5
J gene: TRBJ2-7
CDR3 protein: CASSYELAGGGNEQYF
CDR3 DNA: TGTGCCAGCAGTTACGAACTAGCGGGAGGAGGGAACGAGCAGTACTTC

CDR3 length: 13
clone size: .
D gene: .
V gene: TRBV9
J gene: TRBJ2-3
CDR3 protein: CASSVGYSEAQYF
CDR3 DNA: TGTGCCAGCAGCGTAGGGTATAGCGAGGCGCAGTATTTT

CDR3 length: 13
clone size: .
D gene: TRBD1
V gene: TRBV7-9
J gene: TRBJ2-7
CDR3 protein: CASSARTGSEQYF
CDR3 DNA: TGTGCCAGCAGCGCCCGGACAGGGTCCGAGCAGTACTTC

CDR3 length: 15
clone size: .
D gene: TRBD2
V gene: TRBV3-1/TRBV3-2
J gene: TRBJ2-3
CDR3 protein: CASSPSGRWADTQYF
CDR3 DNA: TGTGCCAGCAGCCCTAGCGGGAGGTGGGCGGATACGCAGTATTTT

CDR3 length: 12
clone size: .
D gene: .
V gene: TRBV7-9
J gene: TRBJ2-3
CDR3 protein: CASSPRTDTQYF
CDR3 DNA: TGTGCCAGCAGCCCTCGGACAGATACGCAGTATTTT

CDR3 length: 16
clone size: once
D gene: TRBD2
V gene: TRBV6-6
J gene: TRBJ2-2
CDR3 protein: CASSSIAGGVTGELFF
CDR3 DNA: TGTGCCAGCAGCTCGATAGCGGGGGGGGTCACCGGGGAGCTGTTTTTT

CDR3 length: 12
clone size: .
D gene: .
V gene: TRBV18
J gene: TRBJ2-7
CDR3 protein: CASSRTLYEQYF
CDR3 DNA: TGTGCCAGCTCACGGACACTCTACGAGCAGTACTTC

CDR3 length: 16
clone size: .
D gene: .
V gene: TRBV28
J gene: TRBJ1-2
CDR3 protein: CASSLAESRVVRGYTF
CDR3 DNA: TGTGCCAGCAGTTTAGCCGAAAGCAGGGTAGTCCGCGGCTACACCTTC

CDR3 length: 15
clone size: .
D gene: TRBD1
V gene: TRBV27
J gene: TRBJ2-5
CDR3 protein: CASRNRQGAGETQYF
CDR3 DNA: TGTGCCAGCAGAAATAGACAGGGGGCAGGAGAGACCCAGTACTTC